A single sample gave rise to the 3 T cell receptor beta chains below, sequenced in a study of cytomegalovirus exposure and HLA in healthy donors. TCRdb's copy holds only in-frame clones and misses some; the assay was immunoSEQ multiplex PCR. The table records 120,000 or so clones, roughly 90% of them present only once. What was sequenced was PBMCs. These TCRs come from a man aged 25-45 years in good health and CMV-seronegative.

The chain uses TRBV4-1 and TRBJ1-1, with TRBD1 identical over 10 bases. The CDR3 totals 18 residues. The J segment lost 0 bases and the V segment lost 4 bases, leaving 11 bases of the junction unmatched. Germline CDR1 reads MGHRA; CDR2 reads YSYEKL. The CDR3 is CASSPTDRGTVMNTEAFF. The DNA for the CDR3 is TGCGCCAGCAGCCCCACGGACAGGGGGACAGTAATGAACACTGAAGCTTTCTTT.

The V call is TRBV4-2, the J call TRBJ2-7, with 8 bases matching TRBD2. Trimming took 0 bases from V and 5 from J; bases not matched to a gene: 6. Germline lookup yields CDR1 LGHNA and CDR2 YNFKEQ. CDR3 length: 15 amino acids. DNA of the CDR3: TGTGCCAGCAGCCAAGACGCAGCGGGAGCCGACGAGCAGTACTTC. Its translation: CASSQDAAGADEQYF.

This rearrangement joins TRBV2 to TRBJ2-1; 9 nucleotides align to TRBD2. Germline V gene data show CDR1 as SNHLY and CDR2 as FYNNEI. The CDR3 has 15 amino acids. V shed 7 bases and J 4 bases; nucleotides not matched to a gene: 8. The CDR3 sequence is CASTAQLAGYNEQFF. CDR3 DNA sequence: TGTGCCAGCACCGCACAACTAGCGGGTTACAATGAGCAGTTCTTC.